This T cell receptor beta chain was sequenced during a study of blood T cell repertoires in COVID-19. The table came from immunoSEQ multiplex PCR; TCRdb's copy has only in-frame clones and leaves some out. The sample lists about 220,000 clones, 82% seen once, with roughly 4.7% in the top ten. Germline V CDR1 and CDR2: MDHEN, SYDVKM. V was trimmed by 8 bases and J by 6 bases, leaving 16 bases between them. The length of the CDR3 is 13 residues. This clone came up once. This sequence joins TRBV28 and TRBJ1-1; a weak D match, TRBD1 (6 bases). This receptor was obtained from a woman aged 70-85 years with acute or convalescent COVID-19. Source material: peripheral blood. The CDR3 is CASQQGVGAEAFF. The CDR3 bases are TGTGCCAGCCAACAGGGTGTTGGCGCTGAAGCTTTCTTT.